This T cell receptor (beta chain) was identified during a study of blood T cell repertoires in COVID-19. At the level of the study: Specimens from acute and convalescent COVID-19 originated in the United States, Italy and Spain. PBMCs, B-cell-depleted T cells, or T cells provided the cDNA or gDNA that made up the material.

V was pared by 7 bases and J by 10 bases, with 11 bases between. Germline assignment: CDR1 MNHEY and CDR2 SMNVEV (reference sequence). There are 11 residues in the CDR3. Authors' processing steps: Nucleated cell number was recorded as an estimate derived from reference gene primer amplification. Sequenced by immunoSEQ multiplex PCR; TCRdb stores in-frame clones only, minus some. V, J and clone size are those of that table, while D and trimming were read from the DNA. The repertoire includes fewer than 350,000 clones, less than 90% of them detected once, and approximately 14% sits in the top ten. Recruited during active infection, patients (from Seattle) were subsequently followed longitudinally.

V is TRBV27 and J is TRBJ2-1; possibly TRBD1 for D (5 bases). This sequence was found in an older woman with COVID-19, enrolled during active disease. Sequencing was performed on peripheral blood. The CDR3 is CASTADREQFF. DNA for the CDR3: TGTGCCAGCACCGCTGACAGAGAGCAGTTCTTC.